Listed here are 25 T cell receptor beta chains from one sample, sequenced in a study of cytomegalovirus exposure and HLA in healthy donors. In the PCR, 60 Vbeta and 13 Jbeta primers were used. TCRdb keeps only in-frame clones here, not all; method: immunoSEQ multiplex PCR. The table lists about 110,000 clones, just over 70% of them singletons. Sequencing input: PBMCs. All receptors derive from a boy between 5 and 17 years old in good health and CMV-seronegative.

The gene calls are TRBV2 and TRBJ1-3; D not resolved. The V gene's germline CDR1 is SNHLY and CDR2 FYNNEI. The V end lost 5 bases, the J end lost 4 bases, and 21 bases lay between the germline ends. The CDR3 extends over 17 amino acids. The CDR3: CASSRRGLSESGNTIYF. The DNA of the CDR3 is TGTGCCAGCAGTCGGCGCGGCTTGTCTGAATCCGGAAACACCATATATTTT.

DNA of the CDR3: TGTGCCAGCAGTCCCCCCTTTAGGGGAGATACGCAGTATTTT. Its protein is CASSPPFRGDTQYF. V and J are TRBV28 and TRBJ2-3; D might be TRBD1 (5 bases). There are 14 residues in the CDR3. Trimming shortened V by 5 bases and J by 5 bases, and 14 bases separated the two germline ends. Germline values: CDR1 MDHEN, CDR2 SYDVKM. Together with reference TRBV28 and TRBJ2-3, the CDR3 gives the full variable domain: DVKVTQSSRYLVKRTGEKVFLECVQDMDHENMFWYRQDPGLGLRLIYFSYDVKMKEKGDIPEGYSVSREKKERFSLILESASTNQTSMYLCASSPPFRGDTQYFGPGTRLTVL.

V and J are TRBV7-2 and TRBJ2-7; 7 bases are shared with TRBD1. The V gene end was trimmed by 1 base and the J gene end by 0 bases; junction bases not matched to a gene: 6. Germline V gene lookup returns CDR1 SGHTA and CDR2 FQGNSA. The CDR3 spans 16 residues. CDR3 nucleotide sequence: TGTGCCAGCAGCTTAGTGGGGACAGAGAGCTCCTACGAGCAGTACTTC. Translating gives CASSLVGTESSYEQYF.

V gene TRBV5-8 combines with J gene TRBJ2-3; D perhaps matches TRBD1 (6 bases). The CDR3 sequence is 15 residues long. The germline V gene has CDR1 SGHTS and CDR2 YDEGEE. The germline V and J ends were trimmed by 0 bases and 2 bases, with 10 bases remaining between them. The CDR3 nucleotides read TGTGCCAGCAGCTTGGGGGGGCTGCCCACAGATACGCAGTATTTT. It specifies CASSLGGLPTDTQYF. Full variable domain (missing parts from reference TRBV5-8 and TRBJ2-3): EAGVTQSPTHLIKTRGQQATLRCSPISGHTSVYWYQQALGLGLQFLLWYDEGEERNRGNFPPRFSGRQFPNYSSELNVNALELEDSALYLCASSLGGLPTDTQYFGPGTRLTVL.

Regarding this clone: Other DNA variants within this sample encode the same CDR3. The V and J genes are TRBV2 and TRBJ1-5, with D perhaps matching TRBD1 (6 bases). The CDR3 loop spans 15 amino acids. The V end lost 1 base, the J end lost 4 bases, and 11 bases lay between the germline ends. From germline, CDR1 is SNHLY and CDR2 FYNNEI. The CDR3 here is CASSEDRAGNQPQHF. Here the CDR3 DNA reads TGTGCCAGCAGTGAAGACAGGGCAGGTAATCAGCCCCAGCATTTT. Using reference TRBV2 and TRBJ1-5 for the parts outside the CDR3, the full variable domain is EPEVTQTPSHQVTQMGQEVILRCVPISNHLYFYWYRQILGQKVEFLVSFYNNEISEKSEIFDDQFSVERPDGSNFTLKIRSTKLEDSAMYFCASSEDRAGNQPQHFGDGTRLSIL.

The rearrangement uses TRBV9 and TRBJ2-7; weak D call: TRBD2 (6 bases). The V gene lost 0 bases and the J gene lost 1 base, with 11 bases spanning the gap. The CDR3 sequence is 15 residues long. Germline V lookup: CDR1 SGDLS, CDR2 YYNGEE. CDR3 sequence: CASSVAGGMSYEQYF. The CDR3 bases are TGTGCCAGCAGCGTAGCAGGCGGGATGTCCTACGAGCAGTACTTC. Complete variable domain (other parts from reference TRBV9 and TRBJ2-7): DSGVTQTPKHLITATGQRVTLRCSPRSGDLSVYWYQQSLDQGLQFLIQYYNGEERAKGNILERFSAQQFPDLHSELNLSSLELGDSALYFCASSVAGGMSYEQYFGPGTRLTVT.

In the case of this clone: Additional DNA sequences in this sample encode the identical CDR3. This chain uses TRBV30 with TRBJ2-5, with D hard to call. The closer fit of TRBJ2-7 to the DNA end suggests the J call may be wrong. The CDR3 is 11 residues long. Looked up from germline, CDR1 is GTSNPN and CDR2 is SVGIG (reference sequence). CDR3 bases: TGTGCCTGGAGTCCTAGTTACGAGCAGTACTTC. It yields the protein CAWSPSYEQYF.

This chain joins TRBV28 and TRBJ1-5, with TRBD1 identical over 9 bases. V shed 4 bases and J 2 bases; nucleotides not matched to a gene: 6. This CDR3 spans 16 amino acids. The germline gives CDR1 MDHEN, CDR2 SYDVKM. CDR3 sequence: CASSSLTGGGNQPQHF. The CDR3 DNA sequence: TGTGCCAGCAGTTCTTTGACAGGGGGAGGCAATCAGCCCCAGCATTTT.

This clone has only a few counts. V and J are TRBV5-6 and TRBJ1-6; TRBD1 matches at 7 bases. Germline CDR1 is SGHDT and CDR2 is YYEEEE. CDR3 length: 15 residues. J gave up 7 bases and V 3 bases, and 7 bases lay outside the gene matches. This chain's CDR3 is CASSCRQGGNSPLHF. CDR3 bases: TGTGCCAGCAGCTGCCGACAGGGAGGCAATTCACCCCTCCACTTT.

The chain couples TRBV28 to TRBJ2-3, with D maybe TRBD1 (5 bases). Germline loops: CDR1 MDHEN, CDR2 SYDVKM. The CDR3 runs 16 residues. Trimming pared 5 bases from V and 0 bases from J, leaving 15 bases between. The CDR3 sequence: CASSLLTVASTDTQYF. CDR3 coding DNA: TGTGCCAGCAGTCTCCTGACAGTTGCTAGCACAGATACGCAGTATTTT.

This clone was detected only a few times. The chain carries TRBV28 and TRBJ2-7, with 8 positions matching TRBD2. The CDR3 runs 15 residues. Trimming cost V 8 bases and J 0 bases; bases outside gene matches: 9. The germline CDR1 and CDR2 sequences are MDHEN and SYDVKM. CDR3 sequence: CASFDSGVSSYEQYF. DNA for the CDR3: TGTGCCAGCTTCGATAGCGGGGTCAGCTCCTACGAGCAGTACTTC.

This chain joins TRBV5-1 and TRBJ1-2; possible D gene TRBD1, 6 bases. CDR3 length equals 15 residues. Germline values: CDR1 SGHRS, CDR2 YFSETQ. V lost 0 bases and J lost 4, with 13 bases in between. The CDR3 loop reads CASSLEQGGTYGYTF. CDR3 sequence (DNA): TGCGCCAGCAGCTTGGAACAGGGTGGGACCTATGGCTACACCTTC.

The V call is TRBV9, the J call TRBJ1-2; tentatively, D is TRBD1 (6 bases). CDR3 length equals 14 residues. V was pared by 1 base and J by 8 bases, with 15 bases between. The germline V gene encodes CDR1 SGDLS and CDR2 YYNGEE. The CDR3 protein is CASSVLVQGNGYTF. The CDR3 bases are TGTGCCAGCAGCGTATTGGTACAGGGAAACGGCTACACCTTC.

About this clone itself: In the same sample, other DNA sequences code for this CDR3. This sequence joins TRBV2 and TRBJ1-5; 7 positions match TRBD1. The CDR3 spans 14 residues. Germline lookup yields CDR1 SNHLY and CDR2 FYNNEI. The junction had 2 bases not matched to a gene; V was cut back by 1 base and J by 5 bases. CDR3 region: CASSEDRGHQPQHF. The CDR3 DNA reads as TGTGCCAGCAGTGAAGACAGGGGACATCAGCCCCAGCATTTT.

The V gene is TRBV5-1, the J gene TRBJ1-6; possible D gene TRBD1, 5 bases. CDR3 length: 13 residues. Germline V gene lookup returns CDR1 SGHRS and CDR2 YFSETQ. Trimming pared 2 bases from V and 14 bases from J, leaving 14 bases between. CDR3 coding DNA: TGCGCCAGCAGCTTTGACACGCGGGGCACCCTCCACTTT. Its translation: CASSFDTRGTLHF.

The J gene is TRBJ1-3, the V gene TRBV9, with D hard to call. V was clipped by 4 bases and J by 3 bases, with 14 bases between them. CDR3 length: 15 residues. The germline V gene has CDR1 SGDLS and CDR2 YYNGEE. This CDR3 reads CASSPGGRVGNTIYF. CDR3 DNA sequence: TGTGCCAGCAGCCCAGGAGGCCGGGTTGGAAACACCATATATTTT.

CDR3 residues: CASSLSAGREQYF. As DNA, the CDR3 is TGCGCCAGCAGCTTGTCCGCGGGGCGGGAGCAGTACTTC. The chain carries TRBV5-1 and TRBJ2-7; a possible D gene is TRBD2 (6 bases). The germline CDR1 and CDR2 sequences are SGHRS and YFSETQ. This CDR3 is 13 amino acids long. V gave up 1 base and J gave up 7 bases, with 12 bases separating them.

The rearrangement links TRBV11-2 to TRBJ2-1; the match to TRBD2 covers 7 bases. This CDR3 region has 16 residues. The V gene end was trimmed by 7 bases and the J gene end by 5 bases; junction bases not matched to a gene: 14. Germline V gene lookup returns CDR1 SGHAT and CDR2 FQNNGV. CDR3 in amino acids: CASTRGRLAVNNEQFF. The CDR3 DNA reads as TGTGCCAGCACCCGAGGCCGGCTAGCGGTGAACAATGAGCAGTTCTTC.

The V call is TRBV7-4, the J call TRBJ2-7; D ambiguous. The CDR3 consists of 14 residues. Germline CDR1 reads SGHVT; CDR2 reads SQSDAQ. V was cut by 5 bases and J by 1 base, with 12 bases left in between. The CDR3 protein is CASSPPGLSYEQYF. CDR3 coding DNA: TGTGCCAGCAGCCCACCGGGTCTGTCCTACGAGCAGTACTTC. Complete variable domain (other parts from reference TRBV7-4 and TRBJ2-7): GAGVSQSPRYKVAKRGRDVALRCDSISGHVTLYWYRQTLGQGSEVLTYSQSDAQRDKSGRPSGRFSAERPERSVSTLKIQRTEQGDSAVYLCASSPPGLSYEQYFGPGTRLTVT.

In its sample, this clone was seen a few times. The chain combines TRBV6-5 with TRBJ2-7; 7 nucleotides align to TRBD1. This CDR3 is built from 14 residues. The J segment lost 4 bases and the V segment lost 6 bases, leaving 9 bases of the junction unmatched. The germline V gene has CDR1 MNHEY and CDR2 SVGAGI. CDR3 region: CASSPTGPNYEQYF. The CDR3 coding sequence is TGTGCCAGCAGCCCGACAGGGCCGAATTACGAGCAGTACTTC.

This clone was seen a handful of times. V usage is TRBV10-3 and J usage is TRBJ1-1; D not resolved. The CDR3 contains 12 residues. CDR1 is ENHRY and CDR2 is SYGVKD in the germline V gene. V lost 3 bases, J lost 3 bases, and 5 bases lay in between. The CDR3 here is CAISERDTEAFF. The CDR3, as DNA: TGTGCCATCAGTGAACGGGACACTGAAGCTTTCTTT.

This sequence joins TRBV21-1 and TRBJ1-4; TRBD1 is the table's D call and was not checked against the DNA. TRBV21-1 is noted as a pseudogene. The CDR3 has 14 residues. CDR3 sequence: CPPRGGHSNEKLFF. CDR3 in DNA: TGTCCCCCTCGCGGCGGACACAGCAATGAAAAACTGTTTTTT.

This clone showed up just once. CDR3 residues: CASSEDDGANYGYTF. In DNA, the CDR3 is TGTGCCAGCAGTGAAGACGACGGAGCTAACTATGGCTACACCTTC. This rearrangement joins TRBV6-1 to TRBJ1-2; D not resolved. The CDR3 covers 15 residues. In germline, CDR1 is MNHNS, CDR2 SASEGT. The germline V and J ends were trimmed by 1 base and 0 bases, with 9 bases remaining between them.

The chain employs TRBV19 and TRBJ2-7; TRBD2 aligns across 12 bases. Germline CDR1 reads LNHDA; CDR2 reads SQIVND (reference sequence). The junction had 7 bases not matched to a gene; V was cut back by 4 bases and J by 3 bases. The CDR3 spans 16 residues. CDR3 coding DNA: TGTGCCAGTAGTACGTGGACTAGCGGGGAATTCTACGAGCAGTACTTC. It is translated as CASSTWTSGEFYEQYF.

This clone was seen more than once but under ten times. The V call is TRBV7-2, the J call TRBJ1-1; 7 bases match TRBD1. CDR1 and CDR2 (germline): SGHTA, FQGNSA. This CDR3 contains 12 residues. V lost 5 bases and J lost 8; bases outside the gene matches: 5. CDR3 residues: CASSHRDREAFF. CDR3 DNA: TGTGCCAGCAGCCACAGGGACAGAGAAGCTTTCTTT.